This TCR beta chain was sequenced in a study of OX40 agonist ivuxolimab in advanced cancers. Study-wide context: Among those enrolled, mean age was 60 years (range roughly 20 to 79) and 82.7% were male. Past anti-PD-1, anti-PD-L1 or anti-CTLA-4 therapy was accepted, and 30% to 50% had received some. Findings and limits, study-wide: The specificity for antigen of the expanded peripheral T cells was not determined.

This clone was recorded a few times. Its antigen remains unknown. Profiling relied on immunoSEQ multiplex PCR, and the TCRdb table lists in-frame clones only, not all of them. In the table there are approximately 15,000 clones, roughly 78% of which are singletons. Per the germline V gene, CDR1 is MGHRA and CDR2 is YSYEKL. This CDR3 contains 17 residues. With V trimmed by 6 bases and J by 0 bases, 7 bases remained unmatched. No patient had autoimmune disease or received systemic immunosuppression. V gene TRBV4-1 combines with J gene TRBJ2-1; 11 positions agree with TRBD1. The specimen comprised CD4+ or CD8+ T cells sorted from blood, sampled in a trial of the OX40 agonist ivuxolimab. The sequence was obtained from an adult with an advanced solid tumor such as melanoma, head and neck, liver or kidney cancer. The CDR3 region has the DNA TGCGCCAGCAGGGGGGGACAGGGGGGGATCTCCTACAATGAGCAGTTCTTC. Protein: CASRGGQGGISYNEQFF.